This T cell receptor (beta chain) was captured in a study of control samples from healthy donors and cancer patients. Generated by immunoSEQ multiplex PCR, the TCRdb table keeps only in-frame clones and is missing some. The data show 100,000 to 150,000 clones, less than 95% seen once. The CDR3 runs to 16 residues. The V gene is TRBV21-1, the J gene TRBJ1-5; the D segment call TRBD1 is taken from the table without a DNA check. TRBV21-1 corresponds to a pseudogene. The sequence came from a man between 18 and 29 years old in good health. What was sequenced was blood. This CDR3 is CASSKDTRGGNQPQHF. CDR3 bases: TGTGCCAGCAGCAAAGACACCAGGGGAGGCAATCAGCCCCAGCATTTT.